This TCR beta chain derives from a study of cytomegalovirus exposure and HLA in healthy donors. Study-level points and caveats: V- and J-gene trimming in TCR beta was tied to a missense DCLRE1C variant by an analysis performed later.

About this clone itself: The antigen is not known.

The PCR was carried out with 60 Vbeta primers and 13 Jbeta primers. Produced via immunoSEQ multiplex PCR; TCRdb's table is partial and in-frame only. The profile covers 80,000 to 95,000 clones, with roughly 70% appearing a single time and over 12% taken by the ten largest. Sequenced input: PBMCs. The sequence came from a woman aged 45-59 years in good health and CMV-seropositive.

The DNA for the CDR3 is TGTGCCAGCAGCTCCCCGACTAGCGGGAATCTGTACGAGCAGTACTTC. Translation gives CASSSPTSGNLYEQYF. This rearrangement joins TRBV5-6 to TRBJ2-7; 11 nucleotides agree with TRBD2. Germline loops: CDR1 SGHDT, CDR2 YYEEEE. CDR3 size: 16 residues. Unmatched junction bases numbered 9, after V lost 3 bases and J lost 4 bases.